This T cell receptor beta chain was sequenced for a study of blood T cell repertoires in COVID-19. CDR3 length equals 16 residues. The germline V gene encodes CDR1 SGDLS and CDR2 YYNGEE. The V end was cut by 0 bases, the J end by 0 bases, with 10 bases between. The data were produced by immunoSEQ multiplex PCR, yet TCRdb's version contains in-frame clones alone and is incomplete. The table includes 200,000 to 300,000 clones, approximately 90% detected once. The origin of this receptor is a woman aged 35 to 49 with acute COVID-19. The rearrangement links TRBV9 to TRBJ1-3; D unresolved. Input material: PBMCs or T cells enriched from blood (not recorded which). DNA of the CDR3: TGTGCCAGCAGCGTAGGGAGCCCCCGCTCTGGAAACACCATATATTTT. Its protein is CASSVGSPRSGNTIYF.